This TCR beta chain is from a study of cytomegalovirus exposure and HLA in healthy donors. Study results and caveats: What TCR beta sequences reportedly achieved was accurate prediction of HLA-A and HLA-B alleles in most subjects.

Vbeta (60) and Jbeta (13) primers were used in the PCR. Assay: immunoSEQ multiplex PCR; the TCRdb copy retains only in-frame clones and omits some. The data hold approximately 130,000 clones, with less than 80% observed a single time. Worth noting for this clone: Its antigen is as yet unknown.

The sequenced material came from PBMCs. This TCR came from a man aged 50 to 60 in good health and CMV-seropositive.

This CDR3 reads CASSFRSGGEETQYF. CDR3 nucleotides: TGCGCCAGCAGCTTTCGTAGCGGGGGGGAAGAGACCCAGTACTTC. The chain joins TRBV5-1 to TRBJ2-5; 11 bases are a match to TRBD2. Germline V gene data show CDR1 as SGHRS and CDR2 as YFSETQ. The CDR3 runs to 15 residues. Losses at the gene ends were 2 bases for V and 3 bases for J; bases not matched to a gene: 3.